These T cell receptor beta chains were read from a single sample in a study of cytomegalovirus exposure and HLA in healthy donors. Assay used: immunoSEQ multiplex PCR; TCRdb lists only in-frame clones, some missing. The top ten clones hold 0.65% of a sample with 150,000 to 200,000 clones, 80% of them seen once. The sequencing input was PBMCs. The receptor source for this set is a boy between 10 and 17 years old in good health and CMV-seronegative. CDR3s leave out the opening cysteine and the closing phenylalanine or tryptophan.

>12|TRBJ1-6|TRBV19
ASSSLLPPSPLH
>12|TRBJ1-4|TRBV6-5
ASSYRRADEKLF
>13|TRBJ2-5|TRBV29-1
SVFDYLDRGKTQY
>11|TRBJ2-6|TRBV29-1
SVPFSGANVLT
>12|TRBJ2-3|TRBV5-1
ASSLVQGTDTQY
>16|TRBJ1-1|TRBV18
ASSPYPTGGASAVKAF
>12|TRBJ1-2|TRBV29-1
SVTDGTVYYGYT
>13|TRBJ2-1|TRBV10-3
AISGAGGSYNEQF
>14|TRBJ2-7|TRBV4-1
ASSPLSGKTSYEQY
>15|TRBJ2-7|TRBV4-3
ASSQGREGPQVYEQY
>11|TRBJ2-7|TRBV6-6
ASSTTGGDKQY
>13|TRBJ2-7|TRBV4-2
ASSQELGRGYEQY
>11|TRBJ1-2|TRBV30
AWSGRDWQRYT
>14|TRBJ1-1|TRBV5-4
ASSFGATGRRTEAF
>15|TRBJ2-3|TRBV30
AWSKNPWGRARDTQY
>13|TRBJ2-7|TRBV5-5
ASSVWRESSYEQY
>13|TRBJ2-1|TRBV6-6
ASRTSGDAYNEQF
>14|TRBJ1-1|TRBV5-1
ASTGLKDRASTEAF
>10|TRBJ2-1|TRBV29-1
SVALVYNEQF
>14|TRBJ2-2|TRBV5-1
ASSVSDRIGTGELF
>13|TRBJ1-2|TRBV19
ASSPRTGALYGYT
>15|TRBJ2-5|TRBV5-1
ASSPLWTSGGQETQY
>14|TRBJ2-3|TRBV7-8
ASSHPDTTSTDTQY
>17|TRBJ2-6|TRBV30
AWSRRGKWPLSGANVLT
>14|TRBJ1-1|TRBV4-2
ASSQDSGQANTEAF
>16|TRBJ1-3|TRBV19
ASSTHLTGTGAGNTIY
>13|NA|TRBV10-3
AISVTEQGAYEQY
>11|TRBJ1-1|TRBV10-3
AISAGGNTEAF
>12|TRBJ2-7|TRBV18
ASSPGDSSYEQY
>13|TRBJ1-4|TRBV19
ASSPRDRSVEKLF
>13|TRBJ2-1|TRBV19
ASSTSGGAHNEQF
>11|TRBJ1-2|TRBV7-3
ASSSDRGRGYT
>18|TRBJ2-2|TRBV27
ASTPHPRVSGRANTGELF
>14|TRBJ2-7|TRBV4-3
ASSPRYPFLPYEQY
>15|TRBJ1-1|TRBV7-2
ASSFEGMRGRNTEAF
>14|TRBJ2-1|TRBV19
ASSTGTGFAYNEQF
>13|TRBJ1-6|TRBV15
ATSSDRGYNSPLH
>13|TRBJ1-2|TRBV15
ATSRPGTPQSGYT
>12|TRBJ2-2|TRBV27
ASRLGRNTGELF
>13|TRBJ2-7|TRBV27
ASSSNQGINYEQY
>14|TRBJ2-7|TRBV19
ASSIDGTGISYEQY
>12|TRBJ1-1|TRBV6-6
ASKPREGGTEAF
>13|TRBJ1-5|TRBV15
ATAFGGGANQPQH
>13|TRBJ1-5|TRBV6-5
ASSYSQAVNQPQH
>13|TRBJ2-3|TRBV5-4
ASSNWAGGTDTQY
>11|TRBJ1-2|TRBV2
ASSPPVPHGYT